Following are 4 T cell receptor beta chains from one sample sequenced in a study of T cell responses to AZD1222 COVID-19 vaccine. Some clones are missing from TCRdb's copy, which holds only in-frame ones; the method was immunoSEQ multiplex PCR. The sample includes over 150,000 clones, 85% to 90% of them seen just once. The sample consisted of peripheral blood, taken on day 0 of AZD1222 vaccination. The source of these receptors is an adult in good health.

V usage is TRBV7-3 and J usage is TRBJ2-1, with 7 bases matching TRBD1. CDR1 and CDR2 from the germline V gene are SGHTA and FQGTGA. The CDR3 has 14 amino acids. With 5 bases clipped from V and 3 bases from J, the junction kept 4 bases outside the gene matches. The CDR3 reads CASSPDRFYNEQFF. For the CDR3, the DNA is TGTGCCAGCAGCCCGGACAGGTTCTACAATGAGCAGTTCTTC. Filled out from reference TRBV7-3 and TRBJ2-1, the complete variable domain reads GAGVSQTPSNKVTEKGKYVELRCDPISGHTALYWYRQSLGQGPEFLIYFQGTGAADDSGLPNDRFFAVRPEGSVSTLKIQRTERGDSAVYLCASSPDRFYNEQFFGPGTRLTVL.

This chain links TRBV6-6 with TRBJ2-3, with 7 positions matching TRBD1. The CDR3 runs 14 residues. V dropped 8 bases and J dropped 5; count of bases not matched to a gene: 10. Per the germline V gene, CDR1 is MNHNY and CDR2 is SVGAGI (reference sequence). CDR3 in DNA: TGTGCCAGCGGGCCGGGACAGCGTGGAGATACGCAGTATTTT. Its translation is CASGPGQRGDTQYF.

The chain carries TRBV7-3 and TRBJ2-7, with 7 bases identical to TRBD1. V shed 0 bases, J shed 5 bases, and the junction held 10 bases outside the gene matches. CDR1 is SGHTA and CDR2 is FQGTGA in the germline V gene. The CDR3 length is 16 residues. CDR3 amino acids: CASSLTRPGGNHEQYF. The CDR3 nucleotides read TGTGCCAGCAGCTTAACCCGCCCAGGGGGTAACCACGAGCAGTACTTC.

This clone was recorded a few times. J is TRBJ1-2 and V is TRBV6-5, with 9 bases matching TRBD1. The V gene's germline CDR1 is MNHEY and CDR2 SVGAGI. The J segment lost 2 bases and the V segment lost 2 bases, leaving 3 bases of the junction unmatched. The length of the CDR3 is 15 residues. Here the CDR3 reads CASSYRGQGNYGYTF. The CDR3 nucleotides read TGTGCCAGCAGTTACCGGGGACAGGGAAACTATGGCTACACCTTC.